A single sample gave rise to the 29 T cell receptor beta chains below, sequenced in a study of radiotherapy plus CTLA-4 blockade in lung cancer. Here immunoSEQ multiplex PCR was the method, and the copy in TCRdb shows in-frame clones only, minus some. The sample has roughly 90,000 clones; around 72% are singletons. The specimen comprised peripheral blood, sampled from a patient treated with radiotherapy plus ipilimumab. Receptor source: a human donor with non-small cell lung cancer that progressed on radiotherapy plus ipilimumab.

The rearrangement uses TRBV5-4 and TRBJ2-1; 9 bases fit TRBD2. V lost 5 bases, J lost 5 bases, and 8 bases stayed unmatched. Per the germline V gene, CDR1 is SGHNT and CDR2 is YYREEE (reference sequence). This CDR3 contains 15 residues. The CDR3 region is CASRAGTSRDNEQFF. CDR3 bases: TGTGCCAGCAGAGCCGGGACTAGCAGAGACAATGAGCAGTTCTTC.

V is TRBV15 and J is TRBJ2-6; 7 bases map to TRBD2. Germline CDR1 reads LNHNV; CDR2 reads YYDKDF (reference sequence). The CDR3 totals 16 residues. V lost 5 bases, J lost 0 bases, and 4 bases stayed unmatched. The CDR3 is CATSRGGDSGANVLTF. The CDR3 DNA reads as TGTGCCACCAGCCGTGGGGGGGACTCTGGGGCCAACGTCCTGACTTTC.

The chain combines TRBV7-9 with TRBJ2-3, with D hard to call. The V gene lost 3 bases and the J gene lost 0 bases, with 13 bases spanning the gap. CDR3 length: 16 residues. Germline V CDR1 and CDR2: SEHNR, FQNEAQ (reference sequence). The CDR3 sequence: CASSFSRSISTDTQYF. CDR3 coding DNA: TGTGCCAGCAGCTTCAGTCGGTCTATTAGCACAGATACGCAGTATTTT.

About this clone itself: At the DNA level, this CDR3 is encoded by other sequences in the same sample as well. V gene TRBV9 combines with J gene TRBJ2-5, with 11 positions matching TRBD2. The ends lost 4 bases at V and 0 bases at J; junction bases unmatched: 5. CDR1 and CDR2 (germline): SGDLS, YYNGEE. The length of the CDR3 is 16 residues. CDR3 amino acids: CASSPGLAGYQETQYF. Written as DNA, the CDR3 is TGTGCCAGCAGCCCCGGACTAGCGGGCTACCAAGAGACCCAGTACTTC.

There are a few counts of this clone. The CDR3 spells CASSLGWDQPQHF. CDR3 DNA sequence: TGTGCCAGCAGTTTGGGATGGGATCAGCCCCAGCATTTT. V usage is TRBV6-1 and J usage is TRBJ1-5; D not certain. CDR3 size: 13 residues. In germline, CDR1 is MNHNS, CDR2 SASEGT. Trimming took 5 bases from V and 5 from J, leaving 10 bases between them.

This chain connects TRBV7-2 to TRBJ2-2, with D possibly being TRBD1 or TRBD2 (5 bases each). Germline V CDR1 and CDR2: SGHTA, FQGNSA. The CDR3 loop spans 15 amino acids. Between the trimmed V and J ends, which lost 8 bases and 3 bases, there was a span of 16 bases. The CDR3 reads CASRSGSSHTGELFF. In nucleotides, the CDR3 is TGTGCCAGCCGATCAGGGAGCTCCCACACCGGGGAGCTGTTTTTT.

CDR3 protein: CASSWITDTQYF. DNA for the CDR3: TGTGCCAGCAGTTGGATCACAGATACGCAGTATTTT. The V call is TRBV27, the J call TRBJ2-3; no clear D. V lost 4 bases to trimming and J lost 2 bases, with 4 bases between them. CDR1 and CDR2 (germline): MNHEY, SMNVEV (reference sequence). This CDR3 spans 12 amino acids.

The CDR3 sequence: CASSLSGSRNEQFF. CDR3 nucleotide sequence: TGTGCCAGCAGTTTATCCGGGAGTAGGAATGAGCAGTTCTTC. The rearrangement links TRBV28 to TRBJ2-1; maybe TRBD2 (6 bases). The CDR3 totals 14 residues. V was pared by 1 base and J by 7 bases, with 11 bases between. Germline values: CDR1 MDHEN, CDR2 SYDVKM.

This clone came up a few times. The chain joins TRBV4-3 to TRBJ1-3; no firm D call. The V gene lost 0 bases and the J gene lost 4 bases, with 7 bases spanning the gap. The CDR3 is 14 amino acids. Germline CDR1 reads LGHNA; CDR2 reads YSLEER. In DNA form, the CDR3 reads TGCGCCAGCAGCCAAGATAGGCTCGGAAACACCATATATTTT. It encodes CASSQDRLGNTIYF.

This chain uses TRBV4-1 with TRBJ1-2, with TRBD1 matching 8 bases. Germline CDR1 MGHRA, CDR2 YSYEKL. V lost 0 bases to trimming and J lost 1 base; unmatched junction nucleotides: 13. The CDR3 has 19 amino acids. Here the CDR3 DNA reads TGCGCCAGCAGCCAAGATCGAACAGGGGGGCTCCACTATAACTATGGCTACACCTTC. As protein: CASSQDRTGGLHYNYGYTF.

The chain combines TRBV2 with TRBJ2-3; unclear D gene. The CDR3 loop spans 13 amino acids. Germline V lookup: CDR1 SNHLY, CDR2 FYNNEI. CDR3 nucleotide sequence: TGTGCGAGACGCTCACTTAGCACAGATACGCAGTATTTT. It encodes CARRSLSTDTQYF.

This clone was counted a few times. This chain uses TRBV18 with TRBJ1-4, with 7 bases lining up with TRBD1. CDR1 KGHSH and CDR2 LQKENI come from the germline V gene. This CDR3 region has 14 residues. After removal of 5 bases from V and 8 bases from J, the junction contained 8 bases not matched to a gene. The CDR3 region has the DNA TGTGCCAGCTCAAACAGGGGAGGAAGAGAAAAACTGTTTTTT. Its protein product is CASSNRGGREKLFF.

There are a few counts of this clone. V is TRBV28 and J is TRBJ2-7, with 8 bases matching TRBD1. The CDR3 contains 14 residues. From germline, CDR1 is MDHEN and CDR2 SYDVKM. V trimming: 2 bases; J trimming: 4 bases; junction bases outside the gene matches: 4. CDR3 in amino acids: CASSLGRGRYEQYF. The CDR3 region has the DNA TGTGCCAGCAGTTTAGGCAGGGGGCGGTACGAGCAGTACTTC.

This clone appeared a few times. The V gene is TRBV28, the J gene TRBJ2-2; TRBD2 matches 9 bases. Germline CDR1 MDHEN, CDR2 SYDVKM. This CDR3 has 15 residues. V was pared by 4 bases and J by 4 bases, with 4 bases of the junction left unmatched. The DNA for the CDR3 is TGTGCCAGCAGTTCCGGACTAGCGACCACCGGGGAGCTGTTTTTT. As protein: CASSSGLATTGELFF.

The genes are TRBV6-1 and TRBJ1-3; TRBD1 agrees at 9 bases. The germline CDR1 and CDR2 sequences are MNHNS and SASEGT. This CDR3 has 14 residues. The V and J ends lost 10 bases and 0 bases, in that order; junction bases with no gene match: 4. For the CDR3, the DNA is TGTGCCACTGGGACAGGGTACTCTGGAAACACCATATATTTT. Translation: CATGTGYSGNTIYF.

The chain employs TRBV6-5 and TRBJ1-2; 8 bases align to TRBD1. Germline CDR1 MNHEY, CDR2 SVGAGI. The CDR3 covers 15 residues. The V and J ends lost 10 bases and 4 bases, in that order; junction bases with no gene match: 14. The CDR3 loop is CATLDRQGRVYGYTF. The CDR3 nucleotides are TGTGCCACCCTCGACCGACAGGGGCGCGTCTATGGCTACACCTTC.

V gene TRBV15 combines with J gene TRBJ1-5; 7 bases are a match to TRBD1. Per germline, CDR1 LNHNV and CDR2 YYDKDF (reference sequence). Unmatched junction bases numbered 6, after V lost 0 bases and J lost 7 bases. The CDR3 loop spans 15 amino acids. This CDR3 is CATSREGGGHQPQHF. The CDR3 DNA is TGTGCCACCAGCAGAGAGGGAGGGGGCCACCAGCCCCAGCATTTT.

The rearrangement joins TRBV7-9 to TRBJ1-1; D perhaps matches TRBD1 (6 bases). Germline V gene sequence: CDR1 SEHNR, CDR2 FQNEAQ (reference sequence). V was trimmed by 1 base and J by 3 bases, leaving 9 bases between them. The CDR3 has 14 amino acids. The CDR3 region is CASSLVGGDTEAFF. The DNA for the CDR3 is TGTGCCAGCAGCTTAGTAGGGGGGGACACTGAAGCTTTCTTT.

V usage is TRBV5-1 and J usage is TRBJ2-7, with D perhaps assigned TRBD1 or TRBD2 (5 bases each). The germline V gene encodes CDR1 SGHRS and CDR2 YFSETQ. CDR3 size: 15 residues. Trimming removed 6 bases from V and 1 base from J, with 17 bases in between. CDR3: CASNPGDGDSYEQYF. The CDR3 nucleotides read TGCGCCAGCAATCCCGGGGACGGGGATTCCTACGAGCAGTACTTC.

The gene calls are TRBV29-1 and TRBJ2-7; the match to TRBD2 covers 10 bases. V was pared by 8 bases and J by 0 bases, with 19 bases of the junction left unmatched. This CDR3 has 18 amino acids. Germline V CDR1 and CDR2: SQVTM, ANQGSEA. CDR3 loop: CSPRTRAASGRPSYEQYF. CDR3 in DNA: TGCAGCCCGCGAACCCGCGCGGCTAGCGGGAGACCCTCCTACGAGCAGTACTTC.

V usage is TRBV6-4 and J usage is TRBJ2-5; either TRBD1 or TRBD2 may supply D (5 bases each). Between the trimmed V and J ends, which lost 1 base and 2 bases, there was a span of 17 bases. CDR1 and CDR2 from the germline V gene are MRHNA and SNTAGT. CDR3 size: 17 residues. The CDR3: CASSDYGAGRVQETQYF. DNA for the CDR3: TGTGCCAGCAGTGACTACGGGGCAGGGCGGGTTCAAGAGACCCAGTACTTC.

V is TRBV6-5 and J is TRBJ2-5; D is unresolved. V dropped 4 bases and J dropped 2 bases, with 8 bases sitting between them. CDR3 size: 13 residues. CDR1 and CDR2 (germline): MNHEY, SVGAGI. In nucleotides, the CDR3 is TGTGCCAGCAGTTCCCAAGGTCAAGAGACCCAGTACTTC. It translates to CASSSQGQETQYF.

This clone has only a few counts. The chain couples TRBV30 to TRBJ1-6; D is unclear. From germline, CDR1 is GTSNPN and CDR2 SVGIG (reference sequence). V lost 2 bases to trimming and J lost 8 bases, with 10 bases between them. This CDR3 is built from 13 residues. The CDR3 sequence is CAWSLTSYSPLHF. As DNA, the CDR3 is TGTGCCTGGAGTCTCACATCATATTCACCCCTCCACTTT.

This clone turned up a few times. The J gene is TRBJ2-2, the V gene TRBV28; no definite D call. This CDR3 has 13 residues. Trimming removed 3 bases at V and 6 bases at J, with 8 bases between. The germline V gene has CDR1 MDHEN and CDR2 SYDVKM. CDR3 DNA: TGTGCCAGCAGTTTCGTAGGGTCCGGGGAGCTGTTTTTT. As protein: CASSFVGSGELFF.

This clone has a single count. A far larger clone is off by one base, so a read error is likely. V and J are TRBV10-2 and TRBJ2-7; D unresolved. Deletions cut 3 bases from V and 3 bases from J, with 6 bases between. The CDR3 totals 12 residues. CDR1 and CDR2 (germline): WSHSY, SAAADI. The CDR3 loop is CASSEHGYEQYF. The CDR3 DNA is TGCGCCAGCAGTGAACACGGCTACGAGCAGTACTTC.

The V gene is TRBV30, the J gene TRBJ2-3; D is perhaps TRBD2 (6 bases). CDR1 GTSNPN and CDR2 SVGIG come from the germline V gene (reference sequence). V was clipped by 3 bases and J by 6 bases, with 19 bases between them. This CDR3 has 15 amino acids. CDR3 sequence: CAWSGRGAGPDTQYF. The DNA of the CDR3 is TGTGCCTGGAGCGGTCGCGGGGCCGGGCCGGATACGCAGTATTTT.

This rearrangement joins TRBV7-9 to TRBJ2-1, with 12 bases fitting TRBD2. V lost 4 bases to trimming and J lost 8 bases; unmatched junction nucleotides: 6. This CDR3 is 15 amino acids long. CDR1 SEHNR and CDR2 FQNEAQ come from the germline V gene (reference sequence). CDR3 DNA sequence: TGTGCCAGCAGCTCCCTAGCGGGGGGGTTGGATGAGCAGTTCTTC. This translates into CASSSLAGGLDEQFF.

This clone has only one observation. The genes are TRBV27 and TRBJ2-1; 8 bases match TRBD2. The CDR3 is 20 amino acids. Germline CDR1 reads MNHEY; CDR2 reads SMNVEV (reference sequence). V shed 2 bases, J shed 9 bases, and the junction held 24 bases outside the gene matches. CDR3 nucleotide sequence: TGTGCCAGCAGTTTACCCCCCCGGGGAGGTTATGGCGGGAGGTCCCCTGAGCAGTTCTTC. Protein sequence: CASSLPPRGGYGGRSPEQFF.

This clone was observed a few times. The CDR3 coding sequence is TGTGCCAGCAGATCCACCCCCGGGGCGTCCTATGGCTACACCTTC. Amino acid sequence: CASRSTPGASYGYTF. This chain connects TRBV6-5 to TRBJ1-2, with a possible D match to TRBD1 (5 bases). Trimming removed 6 bases at V and 4 bases at J, with 18 bases between. The CDR3 sequence is 15 residues long. Germline loops: CDR1 MNHEY, CDR2 SVGAGI.